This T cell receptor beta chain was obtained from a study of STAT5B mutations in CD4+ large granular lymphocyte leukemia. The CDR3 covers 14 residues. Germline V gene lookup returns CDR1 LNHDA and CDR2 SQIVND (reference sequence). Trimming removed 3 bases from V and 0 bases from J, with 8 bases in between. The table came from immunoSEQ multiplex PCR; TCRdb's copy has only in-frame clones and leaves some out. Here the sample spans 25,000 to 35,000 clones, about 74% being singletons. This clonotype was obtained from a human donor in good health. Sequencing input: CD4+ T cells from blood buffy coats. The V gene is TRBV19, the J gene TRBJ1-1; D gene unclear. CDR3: CASSISHLNTEAFF. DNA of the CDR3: TGTGCCAGTAGTATCTCCCACCTGAACACTGAAGCTTTCTTT.